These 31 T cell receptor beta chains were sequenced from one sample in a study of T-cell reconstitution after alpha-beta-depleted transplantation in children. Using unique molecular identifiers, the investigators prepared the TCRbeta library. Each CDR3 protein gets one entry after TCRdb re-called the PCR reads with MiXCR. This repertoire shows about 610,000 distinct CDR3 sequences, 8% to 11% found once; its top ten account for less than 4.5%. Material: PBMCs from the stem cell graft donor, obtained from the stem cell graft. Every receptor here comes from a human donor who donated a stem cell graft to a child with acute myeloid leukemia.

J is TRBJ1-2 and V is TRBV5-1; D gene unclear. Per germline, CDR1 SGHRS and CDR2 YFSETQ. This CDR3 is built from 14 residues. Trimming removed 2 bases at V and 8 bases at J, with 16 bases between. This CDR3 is CASSLGSEIPGYTF. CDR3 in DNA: TGCGCCAGCAGCTTAGGCAGCGAGATTCCAGGCTACACCTTC.

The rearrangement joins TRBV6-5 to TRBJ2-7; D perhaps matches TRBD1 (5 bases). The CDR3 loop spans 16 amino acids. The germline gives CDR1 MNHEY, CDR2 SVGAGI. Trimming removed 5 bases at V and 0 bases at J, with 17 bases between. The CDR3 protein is CASSPVRRTSSYEQYF. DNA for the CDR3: TGTGCCAGCAGTCCCGTGAGACGGACAAGCTCCTACGAGCAGTACTTC.

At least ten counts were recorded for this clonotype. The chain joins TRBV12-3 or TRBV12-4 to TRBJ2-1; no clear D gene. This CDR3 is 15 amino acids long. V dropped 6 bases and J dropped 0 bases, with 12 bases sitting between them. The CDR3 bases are TGTGCCAGCAGCAACAGCGTTAGCTCCTACAATGAGCAGTTCTTC. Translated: CASSNSVSSYNEQFF.

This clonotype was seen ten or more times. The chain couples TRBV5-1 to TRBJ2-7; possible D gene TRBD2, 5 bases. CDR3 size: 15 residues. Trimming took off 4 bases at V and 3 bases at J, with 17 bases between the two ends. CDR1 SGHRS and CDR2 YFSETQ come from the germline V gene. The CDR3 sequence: CASSLGWEKIYEQYF. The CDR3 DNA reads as TGCGCCAGCAGCCTGGGTTGGGAGAAGATCTACGAGCAGTACTTC. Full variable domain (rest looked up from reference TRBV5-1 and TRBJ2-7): KAGVTQTPRYLIKTRGQQVTLSCSPISGHRSVSWYQQTPGQGLQFLFEYFSETQRNKGNFPGRFSGRQFSNSRSEMNVSTLELGDSALYLCASSLGWEKIYEQYFGPGTRLTVT.

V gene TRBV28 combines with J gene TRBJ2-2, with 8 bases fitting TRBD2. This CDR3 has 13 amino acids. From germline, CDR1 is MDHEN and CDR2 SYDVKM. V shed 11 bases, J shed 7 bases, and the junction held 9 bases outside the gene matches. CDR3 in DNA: TGTGCCCTCCAGCGGGAGCCGAACGGGGAGCTGTTTTTT. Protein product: CALQREPNGELFF.

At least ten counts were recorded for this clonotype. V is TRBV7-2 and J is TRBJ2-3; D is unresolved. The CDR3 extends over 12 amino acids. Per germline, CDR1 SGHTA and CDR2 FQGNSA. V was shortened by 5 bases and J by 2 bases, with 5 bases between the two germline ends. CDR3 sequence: CASSVITDTQYF. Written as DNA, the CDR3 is TGTGCCAGCAGCGTAATCACAGATACGCAGTATTTT.

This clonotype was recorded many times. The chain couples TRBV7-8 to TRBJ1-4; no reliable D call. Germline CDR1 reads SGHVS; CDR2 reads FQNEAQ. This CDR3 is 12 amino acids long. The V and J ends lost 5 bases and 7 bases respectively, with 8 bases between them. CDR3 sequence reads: CASSPASEKLFF. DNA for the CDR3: TGTGCCAGCAGCCCAGCAAGTGAAAAACTGTTTTTT.

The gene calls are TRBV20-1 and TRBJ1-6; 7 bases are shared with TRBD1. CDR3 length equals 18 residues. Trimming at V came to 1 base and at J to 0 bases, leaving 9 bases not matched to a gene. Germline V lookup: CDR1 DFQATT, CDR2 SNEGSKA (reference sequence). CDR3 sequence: CSARGISGQSSYNSPLHF. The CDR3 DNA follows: TGCAGTGCTAGAGGAATTTCGGGACAGAGCTCCTATAATTCACCCCTCCACTTT.

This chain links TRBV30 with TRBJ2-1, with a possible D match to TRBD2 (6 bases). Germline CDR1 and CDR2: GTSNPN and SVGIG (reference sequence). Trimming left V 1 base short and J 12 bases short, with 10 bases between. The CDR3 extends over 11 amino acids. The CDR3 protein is CAWSGLEGQFF. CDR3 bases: TGTGCCTGGAGTGGCCTGGAGGGGCAGTTCTTC.

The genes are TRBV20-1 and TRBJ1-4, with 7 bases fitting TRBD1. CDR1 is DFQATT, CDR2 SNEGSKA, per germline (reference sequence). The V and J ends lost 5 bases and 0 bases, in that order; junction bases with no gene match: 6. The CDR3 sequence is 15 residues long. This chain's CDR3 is CSAPRDSATNEKLFF. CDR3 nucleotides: TGCAGTGCTCCCCGGGACAGTGCAACTAATGAAAAACTGTTTTTT.

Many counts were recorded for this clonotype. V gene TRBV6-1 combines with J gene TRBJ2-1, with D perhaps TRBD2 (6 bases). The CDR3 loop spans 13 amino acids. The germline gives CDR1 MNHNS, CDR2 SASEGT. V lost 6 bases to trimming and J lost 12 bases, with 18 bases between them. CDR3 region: CASRAPRGTGQFF. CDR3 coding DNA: TGTGCCAGCAGGGCCCCCCGGGGGACCGGGCAGTTCTTC.

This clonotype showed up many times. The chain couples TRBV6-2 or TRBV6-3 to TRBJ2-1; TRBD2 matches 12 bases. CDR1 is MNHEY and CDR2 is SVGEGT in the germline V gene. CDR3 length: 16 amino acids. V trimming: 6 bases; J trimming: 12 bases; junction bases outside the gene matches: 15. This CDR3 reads CASSFPGLAGGYGQFF. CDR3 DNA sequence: TGTGCCAGCAGCTTCCCGGGACTAGCGGGCGGATATGGGCAGTTCTTC.

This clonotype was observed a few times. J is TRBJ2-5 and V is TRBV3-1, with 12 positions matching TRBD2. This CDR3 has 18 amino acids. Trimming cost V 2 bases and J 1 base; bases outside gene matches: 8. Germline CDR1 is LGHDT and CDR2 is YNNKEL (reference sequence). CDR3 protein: CASSQPGTSGLRQETQYF. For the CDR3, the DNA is TGTGCCAGCAGCCAACCTGGGACTAGCGGGCTCCGCCAAGAGACCCAGTACTTC.

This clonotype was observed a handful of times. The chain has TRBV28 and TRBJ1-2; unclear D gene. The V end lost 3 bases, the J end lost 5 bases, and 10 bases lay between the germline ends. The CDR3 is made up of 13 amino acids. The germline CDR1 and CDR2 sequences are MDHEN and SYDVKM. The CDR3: CASSFRAQYGYTF. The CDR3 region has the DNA TGTGCCAGCAGTTTCCGGGCCCAATATGGCTACACCTTC.

Here the CDR3 DNA reads TGTGCCAGCAGTTACTCGTCTCAGGATCTTACCTACAATGAGCAGTTCTTC. Its protein is CASSYSSQDLTYNEQFF. The rearrangement uses TRBV6-2 or TRBV6-3 and TRBJ2-1; D gene ambiguous. V lost 0 bases to trimming and J lost 2 bases, with 14 bases between them. CDR1 is MNHEY, CDR2 SVGEGT, per germline. The CDR3 loop spans 17 amino acids.

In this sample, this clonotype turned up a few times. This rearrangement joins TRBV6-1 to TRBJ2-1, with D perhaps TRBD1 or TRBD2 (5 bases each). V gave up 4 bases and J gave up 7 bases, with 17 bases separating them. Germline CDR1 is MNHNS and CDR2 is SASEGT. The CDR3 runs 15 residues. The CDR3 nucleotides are TGTGCCAGCAGTGCTTCGGGACCAGCGAGGAATGAGCAGTTCTTC. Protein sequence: CASSASGPARNEQFF.

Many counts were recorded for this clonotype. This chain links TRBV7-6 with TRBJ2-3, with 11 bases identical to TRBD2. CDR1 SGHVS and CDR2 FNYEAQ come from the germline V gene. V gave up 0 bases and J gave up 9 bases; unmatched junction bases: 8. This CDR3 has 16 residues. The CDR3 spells CASSLAATSGRGTQYF. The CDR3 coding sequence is TGTGCCAGCAGCTTAGCGGCTACTAGCGGGAGAGGGACGCAGTATTTT.

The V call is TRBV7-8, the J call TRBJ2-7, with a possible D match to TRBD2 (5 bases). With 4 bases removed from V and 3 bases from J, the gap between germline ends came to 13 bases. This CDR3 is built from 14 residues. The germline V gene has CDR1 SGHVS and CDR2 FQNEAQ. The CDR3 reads CASSSTTTYYEQYF. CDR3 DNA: TGTGCCAGCAGCTCGACTACCACCTACTACGAGCAGTACTTC.

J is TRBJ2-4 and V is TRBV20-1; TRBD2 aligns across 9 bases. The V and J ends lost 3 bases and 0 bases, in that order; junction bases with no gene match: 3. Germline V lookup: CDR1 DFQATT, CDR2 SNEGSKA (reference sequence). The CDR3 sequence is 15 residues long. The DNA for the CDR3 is TGCAGTGCTAGGGGACTAGCCCTAGCCAAAAACATTCAGTACTTC. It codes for CSARGLALAKNIQYF.

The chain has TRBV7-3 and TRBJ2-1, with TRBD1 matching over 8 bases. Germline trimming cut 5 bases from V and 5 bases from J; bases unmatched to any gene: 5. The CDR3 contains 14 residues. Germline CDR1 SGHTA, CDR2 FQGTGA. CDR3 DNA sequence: TGTGCCAGCAGCCCCCGGACAGGGAACAATGAGCAGTTCTTC. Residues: CASSPRTGNNEQFF.

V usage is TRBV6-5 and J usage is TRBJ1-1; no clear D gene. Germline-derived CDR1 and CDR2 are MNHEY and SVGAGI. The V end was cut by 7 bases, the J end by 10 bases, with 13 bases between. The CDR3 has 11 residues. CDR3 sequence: CASITGYIAFF. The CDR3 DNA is TGTGCCAGCATCACGGGGTACATAGCTTTCTTT.

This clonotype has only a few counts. CDR3 sequence (DNA): TGTGCCAGCAGTTTAATAAACCTTAGCAATCAGCCCCAGCATTTT. Residues: CASSLINLSNQPQHF. The chain couples TRBV12-3 or TRBV12-4 to TRBJ1-5; D is unresolved. The CDR3 spans 15 residues. The ends were cut back, 2 bases at V and 0 bases at J, with 8 bases in the middle.

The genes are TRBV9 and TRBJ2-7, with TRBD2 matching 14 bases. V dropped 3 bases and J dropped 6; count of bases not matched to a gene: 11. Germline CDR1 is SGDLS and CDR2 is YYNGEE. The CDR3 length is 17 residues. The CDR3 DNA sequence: TGTGCCAGCAGCGCCGGGACTAGCGGGAGAGGGGGGCGCGAGCAGTACTTC. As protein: CASSAGTSGRGGREQYF.

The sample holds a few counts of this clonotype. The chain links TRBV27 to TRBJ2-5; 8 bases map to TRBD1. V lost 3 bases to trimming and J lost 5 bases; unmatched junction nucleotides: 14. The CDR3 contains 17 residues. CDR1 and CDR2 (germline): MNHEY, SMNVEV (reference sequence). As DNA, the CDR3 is TGTGCCAGCAGTTTGGGGGCAGGGGGCACAGTCACTGAGACCCAGTACTTC. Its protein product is CASSLGAGGTVTETQYF.

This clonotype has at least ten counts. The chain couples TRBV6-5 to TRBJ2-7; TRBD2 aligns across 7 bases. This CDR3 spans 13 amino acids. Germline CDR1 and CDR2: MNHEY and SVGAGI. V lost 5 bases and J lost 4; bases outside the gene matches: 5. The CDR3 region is CASSPAGAYEQYF. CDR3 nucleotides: TGTGCCAGCAGTCCTGCGGGAGCGTACGAGCAGTACTTC.

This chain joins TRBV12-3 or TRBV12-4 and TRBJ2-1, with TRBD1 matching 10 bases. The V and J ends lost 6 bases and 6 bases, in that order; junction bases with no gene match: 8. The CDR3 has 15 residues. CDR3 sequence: CASSRATGGLNEQFF. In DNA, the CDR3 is TGTGCCAGCAGCCGCGCGACAGGGGGCCTCAATGAGCAGTTCTTC.

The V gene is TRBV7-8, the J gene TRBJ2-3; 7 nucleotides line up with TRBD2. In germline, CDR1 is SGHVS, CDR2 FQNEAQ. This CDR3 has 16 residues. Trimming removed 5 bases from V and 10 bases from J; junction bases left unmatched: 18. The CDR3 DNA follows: TGTGCCAGCAGCATCTACGGGACTACCCAAGGAGGGGCGCAGTATTTT. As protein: CASSIYGTTQGGAQYF.

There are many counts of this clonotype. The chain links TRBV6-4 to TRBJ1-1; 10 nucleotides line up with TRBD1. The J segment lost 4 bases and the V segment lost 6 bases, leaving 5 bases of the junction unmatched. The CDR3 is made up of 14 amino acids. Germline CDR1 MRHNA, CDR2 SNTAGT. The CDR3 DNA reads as TGTGCCAGCAGCCCCGGGACAGGGGCCACTGAAGCTTTCTTT. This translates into CASSPGTGATEAFF.

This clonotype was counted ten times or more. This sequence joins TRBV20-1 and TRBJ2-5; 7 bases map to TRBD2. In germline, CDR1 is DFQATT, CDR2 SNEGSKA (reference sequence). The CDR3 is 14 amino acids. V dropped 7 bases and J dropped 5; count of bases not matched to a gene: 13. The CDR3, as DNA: TGCAGTGTCCAAATGGTGGGCGGGAGTGAGACCCAGTACTTC. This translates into CSVQMVGGSETQYF.

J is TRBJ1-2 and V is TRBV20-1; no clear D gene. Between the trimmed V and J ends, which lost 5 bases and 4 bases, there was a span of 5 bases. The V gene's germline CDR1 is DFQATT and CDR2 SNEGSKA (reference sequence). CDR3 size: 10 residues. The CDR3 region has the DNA TGCAGTGCTGAGCGCTATGGCTACACCTTC. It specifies CSAERYGYTF.

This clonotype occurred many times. The CDR3 DNA reads TGCAGTGCTAGTGAAGGGACTTCCCCTACGTACCAGTATTTT. It yields the protein CSASEGTSPTYQYF. The chain carries TRBV20-1 and TRBJ2-3; D possibly corresponds to TRBD2 (6 bases). CDR3 size: 14 residues. V lost 3 bases and J 12 bases, leaving 22 bases between the germline ends. Germline V lookup: CDR1 DFQATT, CDR2 SNEGSKA (reference sequence).